The 9 T cell receptor beta chains listed next were all sequenced from one sample in a study of blood T cell repertoires in COVID-19 (dated by TCRdb to the early 2020s). Libraries came from the immunoSEQ multiplex PCR assay. Not all clones reach the TCRdb copy of this immuneACCESS table, which keeps in-frame sequences only. Checked studies attribute under half of the gap to unresolved V genes and leave the rest unexplained. Counted in this sample were 390,000 or so clones; about nine tenths of them appeared once. The top ten hold almost 1.5% of the sample. What was sequenced was peripheral blood. All receptors derive from a woman aged 25 to 45 with active or convalescent COVID-19.

The rearrangement joins TRBV19 to TRBJ2-1; 9 nucleotides agree with TRBD1. V lost 5 bases to trimming and J lost 0 bases; unmatched junction nucleotides: 14. Germline-derived CDR1 and CDR2 are LNHDA and SQIVND (reference sequence). This CDR3 is built from 19 residues. CDR3 amino acids: CASSPRTGAASSSYNEQFF. DNA of the CDR3: TGTGCCAGTAGTCCCCGGACAGGGGCGGCATCTAGCTCCTACAATGAGCAGTTCTTC.

This clone occurred once. The rearrangement uses TRBV15 and TRBJ2-7; TRBD2 matches at 8 bases. Unmatched junction bases numbered 4, after V lost 0 bases and J lost 0 bases. This CDR3 region has 16 residues. The V gene's germline CDR1 is LNHNV and CDR2 YYDKDF (reference sequence). This CDR3 is CATSREVGGASYEQYF. Written as DNA, the CDR3 is TGTGCCACCAGCAGAGAGGTCGGGGGGGCCTCCTACGAGCAGTACTTC.

This clone has just one count. The J gene is TRBJ2-3, the V gene TRBV4-1; the match to TRBD1 covers 8 bases. The germline gives CDR1 MGHRA, CDR2 YSYEKL. CDR3 size: 17 residues. The J segment lost 1 base and the V segment lost 0 bases, leaving 6 bases of the junction unmatched. This chain's CDR3 is CASSQEPDRGGTDTQYF. The CDR3 DNA is TGCGCCAGCAGCCAAGAACCAGACAGGGGAGGCACAGATACGCAGTATTTT.

The gene calls are TRBV6-5 and TRBJ1-2; 8 positions agree with TRBD1. Germline trimming cut 4 bases from V and 1 base from J; bases unmatched to any gene: 5. The CDR3 covers 15 residues. Germline V gives CDR1 MNHEY, CDR2 SVGAGI. CDR3 sequence: CASSSSGGDNYGYTF. The CDR3 region has the DNA TGTGCCAGCAGTTCCTCAGGGGGCGATAACTATGGCTACACCTTC.

The V gene is TRBV4-1, the J gene TRBJ1-2; 7 bases match TRBD1. Losses at the gene ends were 7 bases for V and 4 bases for J; bases not matched to a gene: 12. The germline V gene has CDR1 MGHRA and CDR2 YSYEKL. The CDR3 has 15 amino acids. The CDR3 spells CASTPNAGQPYGYTF. CDR3 in DNA: TGCGCCAGCACCCCCAACGCGGGACAGCCCTATGGCTACACCTTC.

The V call is TRBV12-5, the J call TRBJ1-5, with a possible D match to TRBD1 (6 bases). The length of the CDR3 is 15 residues. Trimming pared 0 bases from V and 9 bases from J, leaving 15 bases between. CDR1 is LGHNT, CDR2 FRNRAP, per germline. In DNA form, the CDR3 reads TGTGCTAGTGGTTTGGTAGGGGCAGGGGCCGCGCCCCAGCATTTT. It encodes CASGLVGAGAAPQHF.

This clone was picked up a small number of times. The gene calls are TRBV5-4 and TRBJ2-7, with 11 bases matching TRBD2. CDR1 is SGHNT and CDR2 is YYREEE in the germline V gene (reference sequence). The junction had 3 bases not matched to a gene; V was cut back by 1 base and J by 0 bases. The CDR3 contains 16 residues. The CDR3 DNA sequence: TGTGCCAGCAGCTTGCCTACTAGCGGGAGCTCCTACGAGCAGTACTTC. It codes for CASSLPTSGSSYEQYF.

This clone appeared a single time. The chain employs TRBV5-6 and TRBJ1-2, with D possibly being TRBD1 (5 bases). Deletions cut 1 base from V and 5 bases from J, with 15 bases between. Germline V gene sequence: CDR1 SGHDT, CDR2 YYEEEE. This CDR3 spans 15 amino acids. In nucleotides, the CDR3 is TGTGCCAGCAGCTTGACTACCCGGGGGTGGTATGGCTACACCTTC. Translated: CASSLTTRGWYGYTF.

The chain couples TRBV9 to TRBJ1-2, with 8 bases matching TRBD1. This CDR3 has 14 amino acids. Germline V gene sequence: CDR1 SGDLS, CDR2 YYNGEE. V lost 4 bases to trimming and J lost 5 bases; unmatched junction nucleotides: 7. CDR3: CASSIGQGPYGYTF. CDR3 DNA sequence: TGTGCCAGCAGCATAGGACAGGGACCTTATGGCTACACCTTC.